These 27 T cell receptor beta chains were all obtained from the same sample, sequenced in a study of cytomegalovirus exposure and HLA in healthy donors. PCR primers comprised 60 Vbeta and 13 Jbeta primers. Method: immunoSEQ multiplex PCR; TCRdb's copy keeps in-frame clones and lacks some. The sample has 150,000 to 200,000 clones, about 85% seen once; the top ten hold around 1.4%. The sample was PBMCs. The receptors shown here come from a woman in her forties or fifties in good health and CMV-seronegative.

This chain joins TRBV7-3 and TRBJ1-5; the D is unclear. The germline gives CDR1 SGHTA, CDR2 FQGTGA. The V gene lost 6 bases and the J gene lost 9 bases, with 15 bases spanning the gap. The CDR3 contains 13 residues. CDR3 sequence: CASSLSPDMPQHF. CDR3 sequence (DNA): TGTGCCAGCAGTCTAAGTCCCGACATGCCCCAGCATTTT.

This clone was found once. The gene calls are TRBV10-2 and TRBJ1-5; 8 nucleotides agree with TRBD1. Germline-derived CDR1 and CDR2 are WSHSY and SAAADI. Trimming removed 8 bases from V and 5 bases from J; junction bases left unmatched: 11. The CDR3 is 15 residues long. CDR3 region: CASREGGQAYQPQHF. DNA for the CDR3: TGCGCCAGCCGCGAGGGGGGACAGGCATATCAGCCCCAGCATTTT.

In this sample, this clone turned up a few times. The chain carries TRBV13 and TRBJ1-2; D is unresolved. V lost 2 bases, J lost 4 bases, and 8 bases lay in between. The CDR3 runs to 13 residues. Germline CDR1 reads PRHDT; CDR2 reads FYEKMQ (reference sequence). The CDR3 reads CASSLTASYGYTF. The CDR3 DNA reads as TGTGCCAGCAGCTTAACCGCGAGCTATGGCTACACCTTC.

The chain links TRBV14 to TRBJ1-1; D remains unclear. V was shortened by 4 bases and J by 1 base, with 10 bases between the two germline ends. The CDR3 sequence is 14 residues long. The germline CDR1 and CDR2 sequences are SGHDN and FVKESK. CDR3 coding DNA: TGTGCCAGCAGCCGCCCAGGAGGGAACACTGAAGCTTTCTTT. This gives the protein CASSRPGGNTEAFF. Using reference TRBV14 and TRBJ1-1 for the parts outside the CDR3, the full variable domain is EAGVTQFPSHSVIEKGQTVTLRCDPISGHDNLYWYRRVMGKEIKFLLHFVKESKQDESGMPNNRFLAERTGGTYSTLKVQPAELEDSGVYFCASSRPGGNTEAFFGQGTRLTVV.

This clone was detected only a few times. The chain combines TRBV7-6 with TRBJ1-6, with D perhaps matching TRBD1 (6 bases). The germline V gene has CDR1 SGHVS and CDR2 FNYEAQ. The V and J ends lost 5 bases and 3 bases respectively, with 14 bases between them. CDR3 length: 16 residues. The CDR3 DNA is TGTGCCAGCAGCCCTTTGGACAGTCTCTATAATTCACCCCTCCACTTT. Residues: CASSPLDSLYNSPLHF.

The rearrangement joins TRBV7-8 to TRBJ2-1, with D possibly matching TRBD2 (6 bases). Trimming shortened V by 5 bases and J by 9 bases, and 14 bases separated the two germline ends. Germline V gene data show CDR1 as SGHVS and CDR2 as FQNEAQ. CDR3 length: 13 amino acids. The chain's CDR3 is CASSPRLVSEQFF. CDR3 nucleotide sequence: TGTGCCAGCAGCCCGCGACTAGTATCTGAGCAGTTCTTC.

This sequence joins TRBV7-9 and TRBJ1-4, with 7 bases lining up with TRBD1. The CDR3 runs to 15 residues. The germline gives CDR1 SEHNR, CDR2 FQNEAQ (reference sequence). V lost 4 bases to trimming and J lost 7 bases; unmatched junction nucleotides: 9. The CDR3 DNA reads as TGTGCCAGCAGCTCGAGGACAGGAATGATTGAAAAACTGTTTTTT. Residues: CASSSRTGMIEKLFF.

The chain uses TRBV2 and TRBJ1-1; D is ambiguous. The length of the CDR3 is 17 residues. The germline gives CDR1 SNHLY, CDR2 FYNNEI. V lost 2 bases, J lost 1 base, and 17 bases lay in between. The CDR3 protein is CASSERATGSWNTEAFF. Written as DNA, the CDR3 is TGTGCCAGCAGTGAAAGAGCGACCGGATCGTGGAACACTGAAGCTTTCTTT.

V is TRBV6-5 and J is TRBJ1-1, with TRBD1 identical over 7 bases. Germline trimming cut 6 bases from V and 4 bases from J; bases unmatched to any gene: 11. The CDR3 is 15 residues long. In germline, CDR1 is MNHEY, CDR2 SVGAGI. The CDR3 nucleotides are TGTGCCAGCAGATCCCTTAGGGGGCAAGGCACTGAAGCTTTCTTT. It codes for CASRSLRGQGTEAFF.

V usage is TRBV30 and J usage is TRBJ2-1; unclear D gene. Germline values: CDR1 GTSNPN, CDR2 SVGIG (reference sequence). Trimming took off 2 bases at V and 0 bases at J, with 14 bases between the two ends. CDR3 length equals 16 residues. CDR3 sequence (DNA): TGTGCCTGGAGTCTATCCCTTAGTAGCTCCTACAATGAGCAGTTCTTC. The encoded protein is CAWSLSLSSSYNEQFF.

This chain's CDR3 is CASSQVQGWGTEAFF. CDR3 nucleotides: TGCGCCAGCAGCCAAGTGCAGGGTTGGGGCACTGAAGCTTTCTTT. The chain couples TRBV4-1 to TRBJ1-1; D may be TRBD1 (5 bases). There are 15 residues in the CDR3. V lost 1 base and J 4 bases, leaving 13 bases between the germline ends. Germline values: CDR1 MGHRA, CDR2 YSYEKL.

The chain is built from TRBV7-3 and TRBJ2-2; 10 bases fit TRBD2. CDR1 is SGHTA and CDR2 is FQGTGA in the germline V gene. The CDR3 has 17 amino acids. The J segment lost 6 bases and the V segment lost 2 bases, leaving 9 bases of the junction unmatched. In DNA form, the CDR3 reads TGTGCCAGCAGCTTACGTCCAGCGGGAGGGCCCGCCGGGGAGCTGTTTTTT. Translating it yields CASSLRPAGGPAGELFF.

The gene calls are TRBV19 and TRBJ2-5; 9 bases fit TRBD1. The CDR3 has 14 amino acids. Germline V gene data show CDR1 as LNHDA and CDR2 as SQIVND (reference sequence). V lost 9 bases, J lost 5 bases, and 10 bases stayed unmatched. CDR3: CASAPTGGGETQYF. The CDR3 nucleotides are TGTGCCAGCGCCCCTACAGGGGGCGGTGAGACCCAGTACTTC. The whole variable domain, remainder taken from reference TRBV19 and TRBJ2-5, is DGGITQSPKYLFRKEGQNVTLSCEQNLNHDAMYWYRQDPGQGLRLIYYSQIVNDFQKGDIAEGYSVSREKKESFPLTVTSAQKNPTAFYLCASAPTGGGETQYFGPGTRLLVL.

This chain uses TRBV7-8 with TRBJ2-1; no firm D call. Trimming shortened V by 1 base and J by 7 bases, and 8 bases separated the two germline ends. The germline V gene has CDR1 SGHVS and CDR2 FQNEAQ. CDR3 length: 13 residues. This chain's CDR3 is CASSLVIVNEQFF. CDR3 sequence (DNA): TGTGCCAGCAGCTTAGTTATCGTGAATGAGCAGTTCTTC.

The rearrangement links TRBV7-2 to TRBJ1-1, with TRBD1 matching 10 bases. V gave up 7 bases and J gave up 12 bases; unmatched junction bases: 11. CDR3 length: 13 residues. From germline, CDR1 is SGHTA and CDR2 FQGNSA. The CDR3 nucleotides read TGTGCCAGCACCTTGGATCCGGGACAGGGGCCTTTCTTT. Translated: CASTLDPGQGPFF.

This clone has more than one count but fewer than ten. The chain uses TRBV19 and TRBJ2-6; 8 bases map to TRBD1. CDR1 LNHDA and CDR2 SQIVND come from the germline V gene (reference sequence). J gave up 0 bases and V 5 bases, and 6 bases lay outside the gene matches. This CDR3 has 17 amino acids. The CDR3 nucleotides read TGTGCCAGTAGTTCAGGGGGCTTCAGCTCTGGGGCCAACGTCCTGACTTTC. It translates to CASSSGGFSSGANVLTF.

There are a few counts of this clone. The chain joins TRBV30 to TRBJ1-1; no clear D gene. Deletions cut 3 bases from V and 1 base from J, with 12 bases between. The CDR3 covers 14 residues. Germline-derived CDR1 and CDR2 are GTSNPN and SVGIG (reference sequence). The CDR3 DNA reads TGTGCCTGGAGCCTCCCCGACACGAACACTGAAGCTTTCTTT. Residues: CAWSLPDTNTEAFF.

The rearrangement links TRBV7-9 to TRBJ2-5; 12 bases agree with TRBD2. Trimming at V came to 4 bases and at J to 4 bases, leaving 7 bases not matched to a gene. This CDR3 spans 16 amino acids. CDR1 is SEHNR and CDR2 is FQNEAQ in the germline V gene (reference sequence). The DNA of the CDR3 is TGTGCCAGCAGCTCAGGGAGACTAGCGGGGGTAGAGACCCAGTACTTC. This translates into CASSSGRLAGVETQYF.

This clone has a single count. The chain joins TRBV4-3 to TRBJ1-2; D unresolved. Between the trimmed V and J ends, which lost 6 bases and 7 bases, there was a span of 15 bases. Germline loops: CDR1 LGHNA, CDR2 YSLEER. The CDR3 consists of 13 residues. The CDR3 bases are TGCGCCAGCAGTTACTCCGGGGTTACTGGCTACACCTTC. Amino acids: CASSYSGVTGYTF.

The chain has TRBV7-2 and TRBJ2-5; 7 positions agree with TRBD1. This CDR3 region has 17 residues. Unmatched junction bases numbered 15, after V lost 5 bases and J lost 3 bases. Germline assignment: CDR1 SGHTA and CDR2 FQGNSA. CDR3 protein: CASSPRSARQGEETQYF. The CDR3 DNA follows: TGTGCCAGCAGCCCGAGATCGGCCCGACAGGGAGAAGAGACCCAGTACTTC.

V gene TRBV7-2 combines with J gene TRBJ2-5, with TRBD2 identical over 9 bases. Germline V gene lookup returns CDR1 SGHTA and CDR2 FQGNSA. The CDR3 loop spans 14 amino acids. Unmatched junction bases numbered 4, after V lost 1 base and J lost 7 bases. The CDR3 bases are TGTGCCAGCAGCTTAGGCGGGGGGGGGCGGACCCAGTACTTC. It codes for CASSLGGGGRTQYF.

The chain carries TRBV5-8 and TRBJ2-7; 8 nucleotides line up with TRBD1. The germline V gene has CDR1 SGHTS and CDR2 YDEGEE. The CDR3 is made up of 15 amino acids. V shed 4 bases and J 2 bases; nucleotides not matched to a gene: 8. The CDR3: CASSRQGSRAYEQYF. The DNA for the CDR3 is TGTGCCAGCAGCAGACAGGGGAGTAGGGCCTACGAGCAGTACTTC.

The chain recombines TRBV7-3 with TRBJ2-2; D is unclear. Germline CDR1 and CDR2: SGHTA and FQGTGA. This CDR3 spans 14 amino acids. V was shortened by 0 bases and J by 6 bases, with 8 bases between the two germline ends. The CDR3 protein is CASSLTTEAGELFF. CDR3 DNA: TGTGCCAGCAGCTTAACTACAGAAGCCGGGGAGCTGTTTTTT.

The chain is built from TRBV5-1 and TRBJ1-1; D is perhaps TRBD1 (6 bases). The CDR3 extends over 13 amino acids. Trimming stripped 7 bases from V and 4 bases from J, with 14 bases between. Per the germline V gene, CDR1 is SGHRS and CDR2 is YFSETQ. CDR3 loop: CASAQGGSTEAFF. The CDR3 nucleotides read TGCGCCAGCGCACAGGGCGGGAGCACTGAAGCTTTCTTT.

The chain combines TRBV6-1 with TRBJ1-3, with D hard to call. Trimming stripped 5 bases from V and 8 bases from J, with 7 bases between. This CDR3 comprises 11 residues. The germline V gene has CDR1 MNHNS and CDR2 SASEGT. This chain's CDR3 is CASSYRDTIYF. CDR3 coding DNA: TGTGCCAGCAGTTACCGGGACACCATATATTTT.

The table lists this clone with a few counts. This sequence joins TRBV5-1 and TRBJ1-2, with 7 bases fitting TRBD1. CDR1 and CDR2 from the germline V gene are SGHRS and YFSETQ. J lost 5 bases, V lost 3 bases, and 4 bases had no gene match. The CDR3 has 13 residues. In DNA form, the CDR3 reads TGCGCCAGCAGCTGGGGACAGAGTTATGGCTACACCTTC. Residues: CASSWGQSYGYTF.

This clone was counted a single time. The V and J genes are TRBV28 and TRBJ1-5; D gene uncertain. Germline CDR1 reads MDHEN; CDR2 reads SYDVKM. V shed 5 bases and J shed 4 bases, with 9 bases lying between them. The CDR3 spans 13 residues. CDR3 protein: CASSLGRNQPQHF. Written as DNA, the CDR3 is TGTGCCAGCAGTCTAGGAAGGAATCAGCCCCAGCATTTT.